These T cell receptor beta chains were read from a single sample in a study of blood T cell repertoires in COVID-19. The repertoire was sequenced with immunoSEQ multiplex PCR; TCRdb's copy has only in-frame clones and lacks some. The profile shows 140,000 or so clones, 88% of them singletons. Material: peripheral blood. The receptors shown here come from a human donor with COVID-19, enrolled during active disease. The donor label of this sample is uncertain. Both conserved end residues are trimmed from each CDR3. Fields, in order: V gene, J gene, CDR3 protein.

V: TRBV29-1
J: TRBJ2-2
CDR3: SVGQDSNTGELF

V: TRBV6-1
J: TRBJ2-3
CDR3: ASSEYGRGTDTQY

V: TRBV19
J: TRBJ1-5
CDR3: ASSIRRGQPQH

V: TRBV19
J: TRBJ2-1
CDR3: ASTPTSGGFNEQF

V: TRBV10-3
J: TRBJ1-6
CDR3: AIRTGTGDSPLH

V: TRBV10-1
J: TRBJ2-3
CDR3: ASSESGTSGRAYTQY

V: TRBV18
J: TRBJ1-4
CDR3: ASSPGQGNLELF

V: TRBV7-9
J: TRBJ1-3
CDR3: ASSYRQDLYRSSGNTIY

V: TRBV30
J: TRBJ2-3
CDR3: AWSVSQGVTDTQY

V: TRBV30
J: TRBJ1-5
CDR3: AWSGGLGGNQPQH

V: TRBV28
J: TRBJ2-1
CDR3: ASSLPGGWDNEQF

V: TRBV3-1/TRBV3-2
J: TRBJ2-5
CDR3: ASSQTPQGVGETQY

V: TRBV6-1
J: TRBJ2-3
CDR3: ASSEVTTGSQAQY

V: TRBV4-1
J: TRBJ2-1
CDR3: ASSQEREWSYNEQF

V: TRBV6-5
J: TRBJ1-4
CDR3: ASEHDSGGDEKLF

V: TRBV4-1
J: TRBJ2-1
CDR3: ASSQAALAGGDEQF

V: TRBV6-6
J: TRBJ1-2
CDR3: ASNPDSTYGYT

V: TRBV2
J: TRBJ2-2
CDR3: ASRAGGITGELF

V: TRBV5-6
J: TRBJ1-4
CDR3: ASSWSRGKLF

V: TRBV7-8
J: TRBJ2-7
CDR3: ASSMGQLYEQY

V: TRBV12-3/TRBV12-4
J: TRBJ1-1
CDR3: ASRQYGSRAF

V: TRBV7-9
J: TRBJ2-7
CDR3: ASSAIGGSEQY

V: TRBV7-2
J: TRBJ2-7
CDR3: ASSLGWGRSSYEQY

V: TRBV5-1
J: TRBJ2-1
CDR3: ASSLEGDRANEQF

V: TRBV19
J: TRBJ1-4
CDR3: ASSIDFGQGASYEKLF

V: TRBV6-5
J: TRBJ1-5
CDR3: ASSYGGVAWHQH

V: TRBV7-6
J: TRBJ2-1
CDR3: ASSAPARGGVSYNEQF

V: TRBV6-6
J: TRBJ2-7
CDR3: ASSYPGQTYEQY

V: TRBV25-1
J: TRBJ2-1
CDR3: ASSDRRLPDNEQF

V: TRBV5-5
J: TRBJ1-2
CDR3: ASSLGWEGYGYT

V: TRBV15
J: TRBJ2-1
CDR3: ATSREGAGGNEQF

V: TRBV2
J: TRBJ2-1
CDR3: ASRTGGTFYNEQF

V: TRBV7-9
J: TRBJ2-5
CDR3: ASSFRGGETQY

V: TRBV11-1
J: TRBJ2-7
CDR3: ASSPLLGTGTYEQY

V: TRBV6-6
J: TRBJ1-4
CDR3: ASSYSLWGLNEKLF

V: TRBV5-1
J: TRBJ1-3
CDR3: ASSLGPTSQEDTIY

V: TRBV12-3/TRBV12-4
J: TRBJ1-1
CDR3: ASGSAGATEAF

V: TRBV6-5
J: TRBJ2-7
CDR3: ASAGLLIYEQY

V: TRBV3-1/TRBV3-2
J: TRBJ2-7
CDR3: ASSQDLIGRGAAASYEQY

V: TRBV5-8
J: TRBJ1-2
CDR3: ASSLPGRNYGYT

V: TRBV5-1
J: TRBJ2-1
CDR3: ASTLSGRGNEQF

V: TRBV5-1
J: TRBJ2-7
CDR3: ASSLDGTGWAQY

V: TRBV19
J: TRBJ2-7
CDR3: ASSIVADTYEQY

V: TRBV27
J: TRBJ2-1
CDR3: ASSLGRDENEQF

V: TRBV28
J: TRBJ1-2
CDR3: ASTTTGGDGYT

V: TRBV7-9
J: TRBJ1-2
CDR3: ASSPGTGYSGYT

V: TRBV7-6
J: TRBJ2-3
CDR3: ASSSRPGLASVADTQY

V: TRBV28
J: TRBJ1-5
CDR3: ASTLWPGPQH

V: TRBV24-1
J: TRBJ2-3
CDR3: ATSYSTSTDTQY